This TCR beta chain is drawn from a study of T cells after yellow fever vaccination. Overall study results and limits: The study noted that FACS-sorted repertoires could contain abundant clonotypes contaminating from the bulk population. Post-booster repertoires contained most primary-vaccination clones again (about 95% CD4, around 89% CD8).

TCRdb redid the calling of the 5' RACE reads with MiXCR, one entry per CDR3 protein. The repertoire includes a few hundred thousand distinct CDR3 sequences, 3.6% of them detected once, and around 22% sits in the top ten. This clonotype was detected many times. Its antigen remains unidentified. Germline values: CDR1 SGHRS, CDR2 YFSETQ. The CDR3 is 15 residues long. Trimming removed 4 bases from V and 7 bases from J; junction bases left unmatched: 9. The V call is TRBV5-1, the J call TRBJ2-2; TRBD1 matches at 8 bases. The receptor was derived from a man between 18 and 29 years old who received the YFV17D yellow fever vaccine. This specimen consisted of PBMCs, obtained on the day of the yellow fever booster vaccination. CDR3 sequence reads: CASSLRTGLFGELFF. CDR3 nucleotides: TGCGCCAGCAGCCTCAGGACAGGGTTGTTCGGGGAGCTGTTTTTT.